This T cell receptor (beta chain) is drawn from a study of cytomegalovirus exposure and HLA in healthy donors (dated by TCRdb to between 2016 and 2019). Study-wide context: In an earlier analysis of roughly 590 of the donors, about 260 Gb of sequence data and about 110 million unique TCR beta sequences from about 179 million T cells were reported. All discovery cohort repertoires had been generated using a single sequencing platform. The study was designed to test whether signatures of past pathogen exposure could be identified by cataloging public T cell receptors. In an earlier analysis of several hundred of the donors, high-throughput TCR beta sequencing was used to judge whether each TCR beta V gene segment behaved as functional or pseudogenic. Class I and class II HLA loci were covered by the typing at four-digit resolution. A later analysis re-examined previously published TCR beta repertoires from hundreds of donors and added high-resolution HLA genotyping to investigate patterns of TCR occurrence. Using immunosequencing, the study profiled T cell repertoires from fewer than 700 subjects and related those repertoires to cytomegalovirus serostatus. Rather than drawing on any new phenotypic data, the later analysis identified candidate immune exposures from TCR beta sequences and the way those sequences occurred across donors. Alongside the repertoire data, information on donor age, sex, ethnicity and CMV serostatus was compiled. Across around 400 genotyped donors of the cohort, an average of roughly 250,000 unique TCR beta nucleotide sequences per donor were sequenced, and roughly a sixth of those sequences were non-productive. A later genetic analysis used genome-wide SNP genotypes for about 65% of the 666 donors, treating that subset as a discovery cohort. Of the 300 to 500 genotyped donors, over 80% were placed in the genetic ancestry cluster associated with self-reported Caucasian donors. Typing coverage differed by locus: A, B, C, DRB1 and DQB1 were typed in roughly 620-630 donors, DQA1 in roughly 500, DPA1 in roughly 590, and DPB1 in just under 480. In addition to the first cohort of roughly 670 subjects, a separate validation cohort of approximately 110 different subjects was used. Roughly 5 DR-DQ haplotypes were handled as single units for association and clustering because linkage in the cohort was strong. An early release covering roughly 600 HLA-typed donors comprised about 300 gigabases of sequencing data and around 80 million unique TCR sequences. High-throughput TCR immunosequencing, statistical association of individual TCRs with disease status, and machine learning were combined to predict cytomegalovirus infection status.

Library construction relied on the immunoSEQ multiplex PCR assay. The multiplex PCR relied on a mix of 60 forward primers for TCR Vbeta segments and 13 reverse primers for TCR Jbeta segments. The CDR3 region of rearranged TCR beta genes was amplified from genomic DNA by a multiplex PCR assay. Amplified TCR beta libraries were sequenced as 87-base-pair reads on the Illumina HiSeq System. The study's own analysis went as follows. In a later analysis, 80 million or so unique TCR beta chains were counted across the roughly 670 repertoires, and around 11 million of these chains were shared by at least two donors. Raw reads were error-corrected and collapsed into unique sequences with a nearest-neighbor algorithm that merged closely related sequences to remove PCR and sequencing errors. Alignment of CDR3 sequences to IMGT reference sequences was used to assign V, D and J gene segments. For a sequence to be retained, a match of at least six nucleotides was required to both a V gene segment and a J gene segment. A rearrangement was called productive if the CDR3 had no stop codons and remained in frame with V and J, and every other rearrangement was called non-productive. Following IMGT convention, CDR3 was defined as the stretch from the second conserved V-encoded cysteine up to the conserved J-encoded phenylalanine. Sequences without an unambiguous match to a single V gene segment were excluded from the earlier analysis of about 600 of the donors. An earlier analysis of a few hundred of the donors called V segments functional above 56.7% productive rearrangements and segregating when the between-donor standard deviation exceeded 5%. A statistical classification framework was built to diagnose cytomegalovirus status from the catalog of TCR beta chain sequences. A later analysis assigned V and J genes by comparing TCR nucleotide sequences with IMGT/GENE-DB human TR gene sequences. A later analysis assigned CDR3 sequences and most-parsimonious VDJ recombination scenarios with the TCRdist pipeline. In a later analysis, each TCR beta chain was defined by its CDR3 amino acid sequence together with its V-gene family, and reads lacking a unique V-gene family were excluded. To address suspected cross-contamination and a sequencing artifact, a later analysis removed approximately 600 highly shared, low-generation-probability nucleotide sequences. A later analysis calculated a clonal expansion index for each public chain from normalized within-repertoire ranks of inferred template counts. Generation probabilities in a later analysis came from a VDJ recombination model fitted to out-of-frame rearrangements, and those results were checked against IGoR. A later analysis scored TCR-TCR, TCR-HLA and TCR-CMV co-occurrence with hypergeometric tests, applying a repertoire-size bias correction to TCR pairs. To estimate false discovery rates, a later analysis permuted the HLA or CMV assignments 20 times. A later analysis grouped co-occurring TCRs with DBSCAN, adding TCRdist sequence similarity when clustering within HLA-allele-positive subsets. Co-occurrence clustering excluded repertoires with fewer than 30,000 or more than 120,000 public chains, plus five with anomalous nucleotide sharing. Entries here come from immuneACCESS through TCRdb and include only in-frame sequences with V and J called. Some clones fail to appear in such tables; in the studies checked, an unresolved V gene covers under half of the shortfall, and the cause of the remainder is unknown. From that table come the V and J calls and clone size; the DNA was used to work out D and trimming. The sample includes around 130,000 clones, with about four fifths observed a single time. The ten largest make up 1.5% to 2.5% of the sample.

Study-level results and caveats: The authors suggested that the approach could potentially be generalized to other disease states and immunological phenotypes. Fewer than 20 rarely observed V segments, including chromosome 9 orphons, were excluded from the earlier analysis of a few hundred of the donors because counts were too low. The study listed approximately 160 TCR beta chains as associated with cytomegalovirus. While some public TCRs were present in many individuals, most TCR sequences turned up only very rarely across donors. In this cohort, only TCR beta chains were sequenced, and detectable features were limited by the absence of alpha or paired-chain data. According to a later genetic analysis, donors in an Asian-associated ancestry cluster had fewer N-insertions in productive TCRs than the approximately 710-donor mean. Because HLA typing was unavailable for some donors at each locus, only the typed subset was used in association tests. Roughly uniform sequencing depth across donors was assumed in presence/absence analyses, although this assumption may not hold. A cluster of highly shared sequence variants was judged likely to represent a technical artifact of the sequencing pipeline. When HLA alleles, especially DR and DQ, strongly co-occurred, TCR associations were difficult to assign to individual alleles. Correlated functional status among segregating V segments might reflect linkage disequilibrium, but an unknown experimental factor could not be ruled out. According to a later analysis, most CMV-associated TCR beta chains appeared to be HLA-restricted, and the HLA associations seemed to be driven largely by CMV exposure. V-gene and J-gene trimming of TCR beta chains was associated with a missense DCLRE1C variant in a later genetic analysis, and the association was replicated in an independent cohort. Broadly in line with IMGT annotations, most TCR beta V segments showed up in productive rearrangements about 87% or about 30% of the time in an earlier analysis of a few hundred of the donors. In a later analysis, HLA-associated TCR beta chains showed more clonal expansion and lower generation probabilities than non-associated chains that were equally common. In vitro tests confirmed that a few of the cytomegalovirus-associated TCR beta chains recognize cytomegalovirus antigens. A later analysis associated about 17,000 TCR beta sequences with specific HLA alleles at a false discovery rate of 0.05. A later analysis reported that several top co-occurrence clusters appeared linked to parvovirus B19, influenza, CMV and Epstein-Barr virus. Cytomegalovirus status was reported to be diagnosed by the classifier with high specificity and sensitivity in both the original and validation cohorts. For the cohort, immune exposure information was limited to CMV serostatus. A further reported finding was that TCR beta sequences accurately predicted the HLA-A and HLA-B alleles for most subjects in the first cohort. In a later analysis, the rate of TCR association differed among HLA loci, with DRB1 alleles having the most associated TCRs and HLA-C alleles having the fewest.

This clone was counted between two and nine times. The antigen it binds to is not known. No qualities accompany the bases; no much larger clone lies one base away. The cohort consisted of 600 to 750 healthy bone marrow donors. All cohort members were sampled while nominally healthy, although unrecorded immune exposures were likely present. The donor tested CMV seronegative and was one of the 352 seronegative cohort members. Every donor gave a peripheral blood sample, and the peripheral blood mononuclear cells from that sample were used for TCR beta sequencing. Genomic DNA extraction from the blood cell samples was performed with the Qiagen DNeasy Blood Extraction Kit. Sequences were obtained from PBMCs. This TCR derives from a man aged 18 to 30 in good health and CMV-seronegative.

CDR3 reads: CASSQDPAWEQFF. In nucleotide form, the sequence is TGCGCCAGCAGCCAAGATCCTGCGTGGGAGCAGTTCTTC. This chain is built from TRBV4-3 and TRBJ2-1; there is no confident call for the D gene. The CDR3 starts with the cysteine, ends with the phenylalanine, and has 13 residues. Solely the CDR3 DNA is kept, with 39 bases framed from the first base. CDR1 is given as LGHNA and CDR2 as YSLEER, both from the germline V gene. Relative to germline, V is 0 bases shorter and J is 10 bases shorter, with 10 bases between their ends.